A selection of T cell receptor beta chains follows, all from one sample in a study of T cell repertoires in cytomegalovirus infection. One entry per CDR3 protein results from TCRdb running MiXCR on the reads. The sample lists around 740,000 distinct CDR3 sequences; about a third were seen once. The sequencing input was PBMCs. The receptors originated from a human donor in good health (CMV status not recorded). Some clones in this sample may be carry-over from other donors' samples. Both conserved end residues are part of each CDR3. D genes are given only for firm matches. Rows may omit the clone size; those that give it use once, few, many or a size class.

j_call clone_size d_call v_call cdr3_nt cdr3_aa
TRBJ2-7 NA TRBD1 TRBV7-9 TGTGCCAGCAGCTTAGTGGGACAGAGGAATCCGAAACCCTACGAGCAGTACTTC CASSLVGQRNPKPYEQYF
TRBJ2-3 NA TRBD1 TRBV6-5 TGTGCCAGCAGCTCGGGACAGGGGGCCGCAGATACGCAGTATTTT CASSSGQGAADTQYF
TRBJ1-5 many NA TRBV7-2 TGTGCCAGCAGCTTTGAAAGGGGGTCGCGGCCCCAGCATTTT CASSFERGSRPQHF
TRBJ1-2 NA NA TRBV6-5 TGTGCCAGCAGTTACTCGTGGGGTGGTTATGGCTACACCTTC CASSYSWGGYGYTF
TRBJ1-2 NA TRBD1 TRBV5-1 TGCGCCAGCAGCGGACAGGGGGCACGTGGCTACACCTTC CASSGQGARGYTF
TRBJ2-2 few TRBD2 TRBV7-9 TGTGCCTCCCCCGGGGGGGACACCGGGGAGCTGTTTTTT CASPGGDTGELFF
TRBJ2-2 NA TRBD1 TRBV11-2 TGTGCCAGCAGCTTCAGGACAGGGTACACCGGGGAGCTGTTTTTT CASSFRTGYTGELFF
TRBJ1-2 NA NA TRBV7-9 TGTGCCAGCAGCTTACCAGGGAGGGGAGCTAACTATGGCTACACCTTC CASSLPGRGANYGYTF
TRBJ2-1 NA TRBD2 TRBV5-1 TGCGCCAGCAGCTTGTCTAGCGGGAGCTACAATGAGCAGTTCTTC CASSLSSGSYNEQFF
TRBJ2-1 NA NA TRBV27 TGTGCCAGCAGTTTATACGCTAGCGCCTACAATGAGCAGTTCTTC CASSLYASAYNEQFF
TRBJ1-3 NA NA TRBV7-2 TGTGACAGCAGCTTAGAAGGTCATCCTGGAAACACCATATATTTT CDSSLEGHPGNTIYF
TRBJ1-1 NA NA TRBV12-3/TRBV12-4 TGTGCCAGCAGCCAACAGAGCCCGGAGGCTTTCTTT CASSQQSPEAFF
TRBJ2-7 NA TRBD2 TRBV6-5 TGTGCCACCGGAGCGGGGGGGCCCCACGAGCAGTACTTC CATGAGGPHEQYF
TRBJ2-1 NA NA TRBV19 TGTGCCAGTAGTATCCAGCCCGAGGTATCCTACAATGAGCAGTTCTTC CASSIQPEVSYNEQFF
TRBJ2-1 NA NA TRBV20-1 TGCAGTGGTGGACTGGGTCATTCCGAGCAGTTCTTC CSGGLGHSEQFF
TRBJ1-1 NA TRBD1 TRBV4-1 TGCGCCAGCAGCCTAAGTAGGACAGGGGGGGTCCTGAACACTGAAGCTTTCTTT CASSLSRTGGVLNTEAFF
TRBJ2-3 NA TRBD2 TRBV12-3/TRBV12-4 TGTGCCAGCAGCCCCCTTAGCGGGAGGGCCGTAGATACGCAGTATTTT CASSPLSGRAVDTQYF
TRBJ1-5 NA NA TRBV6-8 TGTGCCAGCAGTTACGGTGGGCATAGCAATCAGCCCCAGCATTTT CASSYGGHSNQPQHF
TRBJ1-1 few NA TRBV4-1 TGCGCCAGCAGCCAAGAAGCCCCTGGGGGGAACACTGAAGCTTTCTTT CASSQEAPGGNTEAFF
TRBJ2-7 NA NA TRBV6-6 TGTGCCAGCAGTTACTCGATGGGCGGGCACTACGAGCAGTACTTC CASSYSMGGHYEQYF
TRBJ1-1 NA NA TRBV7-6 TGTGCCAGCAGCTTAGCTCTGGGTTGGTCCGATGAAGCTTTCTTT CASSLALGWSDEAFF
TRBJ2-4 NA NA TRBV19 TGTGCCAGTAGTAAACTCCGGGACGAAAACATTCAGTACTTC CASSKLRDENIQYF
TRBJ2-2 NA TRBD1 TRBV29-1 TGCAGCGGCAGCCAAAACAGGGGTCGGACCGGGGAGCTGTTTTTT CSGSQNRGRTGELFF
TRBJ2-1 NA NA TRBV18 TGTGCCAGCTCACCACCGAGACCGATCCAAGAGCAGTTCTTC CASSPPRPIQEQFF
TRBJ2-7 many TRBD2 TRBV25-1 TGTGCCAGCAGTAGGGCGGGAGATCCGGACGAGCAGTACTTC CASSRAGDPDEQYF
TRBJ2-2 NA NA TRBV28 TGTGCCAGCACCCAATCGGTCACCGGGGAGCTGTTTTTT CASTQSVTGELFF
TRBJ1-2 many NA TRBV7-2 TGTGCCAGCAGACCTACCGGGACAACCTATGGCTACACCTTC CASRPTGTTYGYTF
TRBJ1-2 NA NA TRBV19 TGTGCCAGTAGTATGACGGGAAATAGTGGCTACACCTTC CASSMTGNSGYTF
TRBJ2-1 NA NA TRBV28 TGTGCCAGCGGGGGCGGGAGCTCCTACAATGAGCAGTTCTTC CASGGGSSYNEQFF